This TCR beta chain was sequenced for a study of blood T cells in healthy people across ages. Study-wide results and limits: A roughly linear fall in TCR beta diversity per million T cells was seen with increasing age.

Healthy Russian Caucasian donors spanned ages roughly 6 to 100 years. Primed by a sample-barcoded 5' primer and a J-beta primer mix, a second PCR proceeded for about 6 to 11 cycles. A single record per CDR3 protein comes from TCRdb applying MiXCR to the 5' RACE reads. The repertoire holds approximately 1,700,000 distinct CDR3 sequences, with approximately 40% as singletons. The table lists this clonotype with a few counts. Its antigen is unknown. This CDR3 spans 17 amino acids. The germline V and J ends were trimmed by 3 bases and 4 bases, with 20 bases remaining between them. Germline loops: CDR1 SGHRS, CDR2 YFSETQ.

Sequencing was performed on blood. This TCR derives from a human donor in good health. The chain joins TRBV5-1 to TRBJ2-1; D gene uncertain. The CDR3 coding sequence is TGCGCCAGCAGCTCTCTTCGACTGGAGATTGGTTACAATGAGCAGTTCTTC. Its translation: CASSSLRLEIGYNEQFF.